The clone carrying this T cell receptor beta chain was seen a handful of times. Its cognate antigen is unknown. Treatment specified: 10-day PBMC culture with coronavirus spike peptide pools or control peptides (ViraFEST assay). Investigators obtained the unexposed donor's CD4+ T cells before the COVID-19 pandemic (2011-2018). Via ViraFEST, peptide pools expanded antigen-specific T cells before TCR sequencing. The sample comes from a study of vaccination and CD4 T cells after COVID-19. Across the whole study: The authors gave control cultures a CEFX pool, an HIV-1 Nef pool, or no peptide.

The study sequenced cultured CD4+ T cell DNA using the Oncomine TCR Beta short-read assay. TCRdb re-called the PCR reads with MiXCR, one entry per CDR3 protein. The sample has 7,000 to 9,000 distinct CDR3 sequences, about 47% seen once; the top ten hold approximately 15%. The material sequenced was CD4+ T cells from blood, cultured in vitro. The receptor was derived from a human donor in good health.

CDR3 loop: CAWSVGTIYGYTF. CDR3 coding DNA: TGTGCCTGGAGTGTGGGGACTATCTATGGCTACACCTTC. The chain uses TRBV30 and TRBJ1-2; a possible D gene is TRBD1 (5 bases). Trimming cost V 0 bases and J 4 bases, with 9 bases left between them. Germline CDR1 GTSNPN, CDR2 SVGIG (reference sequence). This CDR3 is built from 13 residues.